This TCR beta chain was sequenced for a study of T cell changes during pregnancy in multiple sclerosis (dated by TCRdb to the late 2010s). Background on the whole study: The study looked at changes in the T cell repertoire across pregnancy in women with multiple sclerosis.

The protocol used for the library was the immunoSEQ multiplex PCR assay. Not all clones reach the TCRdb copy of this immuneACCESS table, which keeps in-frame sequences only. Checked studies attribute under half of the gap to unresolved V genes and leave the rest unexplained. Here the sample has 43,000 or so clones; roughly 89% occur a single time. Of the sample, under 2% falls within the top ten clones. V lost 6 bases and J lost 0 bases; the stretch between them is 18 bases long. From its cysteine to its phenylalanine, the CDR3 spans 16 amino acids. Kept here is only the CDR3 DNA, which spans 48 bases and is read in frame from base 1. The germline V gene sets CDR1 to SGHDT and CDR2 to YYEEEE. As regards this clone: Which antigen it targets is not known. No much larger clone is present one base from it, and per-base qualities are unavailable.

The source was peripheral blood, collected in the first trimester of pregnancy. This TCR was sampled from a female donor with multiple sclerosis, enrolled in a pregnancy study. The chain is made from TRBV5-6 and TRBJ1-2; D gene: possibly TRBD1, on 6 matching bases. The CDR3 amino acid sequence is: CASILKGDEANYGYTF. The bases read TGTGCCAGCATCTTAAAGGGGGACGAAGCTAACTATGGCTACACCTTC.